This TCR beta chain is drawn from a study of T-cell memory formation after mild COVID-19. Study observations and caveats: The study detected some responding clones in pre-infection memory, suggesting cross-reactive memory joined.

From the 5' RACE reads, TCRdb called clonotypes with MiXCR, one entry per CDR3 protein. The sample lists about 110,000 distinct CDR3 sequences; around 15% were seen once. Germline lookup yields CDR1 ENHRY and CDR2 SYGVKD. The CDR3 is made up of 16 amino acids. V gave up 7 bases and J gave up 1 base; unmatched junction bases: 12. In regard to this clonotype: Its target is unknown.

Source material: PBMCs or a T cell subset sorted from them (not recorded which). The receptor was derived from an adult woman who had mild COVID-19 (a few samples of this study predate the infection). Cell type and time point are not known. The rearrangement uses TRBV10-3 and TRBJ1-1; TRBD1 matches 7 bases. The CDR3 here is CAIMSFSGQKNTEAFF. The CDR3, as DNA: TGTGCCATCATGTCGTTTTCGGGACAGAAGAACACTGAAGCTTTCTTT.